This T cell receptor beta chain was sequenced in a study of blood T cell repertoires in COVID-19. Study-level information: COVID-19 samples collected from the United States, Italy and Spain covered acute and convalescent phases. Sources were T cells, B-cell-depleted T cells, or PBMCs; the material itself was cDNA or gDNA.

Between the trimmed V and J ends, which lost 0 bases and 2 bases, there was a span of 9 bases. This CDR3 region has 14 residues. Germline V gives CDR1 SGHRS, CDR2 YFSETQ. In the source study's methods: Amplified reference gene primers provided the basis for estimating nucleated cell counts. Sequencing used immunoSEQ multiplex PCR; TCRdb keeps in-frame clones, though not all of them. That table gives V, J and clone size, and the DNA gave D and trimming. The repertoire holds more than 95,000 clones, with over 65% as singletons. The chain couples TRBV5-1 to TRBJ2-7, with D possibly matching TRBD2 (6 bases). The receptor comes from a man aged 55-75 years with acute or convalescent COVID-19. Sample: peripheral blood. The CDR3 reads CASSLASGAYEQYF. The DNA of the CDR3 is TGCGCCAGCAGCTTGGCCTCGGGGGCCTACGAGCAGTACTTC.